The following is a T cell receptor (beta chain) sequence with its context. The sample comes from a study of memory CD8 T cells in hepatitis C reinfection. On the study more broadly: HCV reinfection meant a positive HCV RNA test after two negative tests at least 60 days apart.

The time point: late/post reinfection, 12 to 24 weeks after detection. Sorted cells were sequenced directly ex vivo without any in vitro expansion. The data were produced by immunoSEQ multiplex PCR, yet TCRdb's version contains in-frame clones alone and is incomplete. This sample has about 46,000 clones, with 75% to 90% found just once. This receptor was obtained from a man between 18 and 29 years old with hepatitis C virus infection. The sequencing sample was made of naive CD8+ T cells sorted from blood.

CDR3 protein: CASSFQGLHNEQFF. The CDR3 region has the DNA TGTGCCAGCAGTTTTCAGGGACTCCACAATGAGCAGTTCTTC. J is TRBJ2-1 and V is TRBV6-6, with D possibly matching TRBD2 (6 bases). The CDR3 contains 14 residues. The V end lost 4 bases, the J end lost 5 bases, and 12 bases lay between the germline ends. In germline, CDR1 is MNHNY, CDR2 SVGAGI (reference sequence).